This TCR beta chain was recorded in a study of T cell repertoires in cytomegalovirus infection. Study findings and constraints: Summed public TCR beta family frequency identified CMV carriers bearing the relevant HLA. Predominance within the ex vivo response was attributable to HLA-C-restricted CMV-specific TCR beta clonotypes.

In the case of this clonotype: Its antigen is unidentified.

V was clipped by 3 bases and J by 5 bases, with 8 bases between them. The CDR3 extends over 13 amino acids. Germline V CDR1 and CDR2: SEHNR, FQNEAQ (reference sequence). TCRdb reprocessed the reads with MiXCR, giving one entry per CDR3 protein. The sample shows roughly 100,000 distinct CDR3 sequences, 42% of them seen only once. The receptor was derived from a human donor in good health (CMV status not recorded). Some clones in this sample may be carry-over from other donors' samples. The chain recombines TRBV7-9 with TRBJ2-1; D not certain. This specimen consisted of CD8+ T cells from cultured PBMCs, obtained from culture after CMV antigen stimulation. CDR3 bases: TGTGCCAGCAGCTTGGGAAGTAACAATGAGCAGTTCTTC. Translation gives CASSLGSNNEQFF.